This T cell receptor (beta chain) emerged from a study of T cells in Graves' hyperthyroidism and ophthalmopathy. Whole-study findings and limits: Most clonotypes expanded in thyroid above 0.001 were likewise present in blood.

Amplification yielded TCR beta CDR3 regions, with RNA transcripts as the source. Researchers ran a first-round RT-PCR on the TCR CDR3 using the HTBI primer set. TCRdb recomputed calls from the multiplex PCR reads with MiXCR, one row per CDR3 protein. This sample has roughly 380,000 distinct CDR3 sequences, with 15% to 20% found just once. CDR1 is SGHRS and CDR2 is YFSETQ in the germline V gene. The CDR3 runs 13 residues. V was pared by 0 bases and J by 2 bases, with 6 bases between. Fresh peripheral blood, about 9.6 ml, yielded the PBMCs. This clonotype was counted at least ten times. The target antigen is unknown.

This sequence was found in a woman between 40 and 50 years old with Graves' ophthalmopathy. The sequenced material came from blood. The chain recombines TRBV5-1 with TRBJ2-7, with D unclear. As DNA, the CDR3 is TGCGCCAGCAGCTTGGACAGCCCCTACGAGCAGTACTTC. Protein product: CASSLDSPYEQYF.